This T cell receptor (beta chain) was recorded in a study of CD8+ T cells in alopecia areata. The wider study: People stayed on tofacitinib for 6 to 18 months, then stopped the drug for 6 months. Whole-study results and caveats: While patients received tofacitinib, many expanded lesional clones remained present in scalp and blood. Treatment with tofacitinib significantly lowered scalp clonality and reduced expanded CD8+ clones among the top 100. Any link of baseline CD8+ expansion to response, resting on one nonresponder, remains uncertain.

Investigators isolated RNA and reverse transcribed it into cDNA to act as the sequencing template. The protocol was immunoSEQ multiplex PCR, while the TCRdb copy is restricted to in-frame clones and leaves out a portion. The data contain approximately 200,000 clones, more than 55% of them singletons. In regard to this clone: No antigen is known for it.

V dropped 0 bases and J dropped 3 bases, with 21 bases sitting between them. The length of the CDR3 is 18 residues. Looked up from germline, CDR1 is SGDLS and CDR2 is YYNGEE. The treatment here: oral pan-JAK inhibitor, 5-10 mg twice daily. The source of this sequence is a human donor with alopecia areata. The input for sequencing was CD4+ T cells sorted from blood, taken at week 4, from a patient treated with tofacitinib. The chain is built from TRBV9 and TRBJ2-5, with D possibly being TRBD1 or TRBD2 (5 bases each). The CDR3 sequence is CASSVAPTGPVDEETQYF. The CDR3 DNA reads as TGTGCCAGCAGCGTAGCGCCGACGGGGCCCGTAGACGAAGAGACCCAGTACTTC.